Listed here is a single T cell receptor (beta chain). This entry belongs to a study of blood T cell repertoires in COVID-19. At the level of the study: Researchers got acute and convalescent COVID-19 samples from the United States, Italy and Spain. Sample material is recorded as cDNA or gDNA derived from T cells, B-cell-depleted T cells, or PBMCs.

The trim removed 0 bases at V and 5 bases at J, leaving 7 bases unmatched. This CDR3 is 15 amino acids long. Germline V gives CDR1 ENHRY, CDR2 SYGVKD. Per the study methods: Reference gene primer amplification gave nucleated cell count estimates. Only in-frame clones appear in the TCRdb table, and some are missing; sequencing was by immunoSEQ multiplex PCR. Clone size and V and J calls were adopted from that table, with D and trimming inferred from the DNA. The table includes some 100,000 clones, 88% detected once. The receptor's source is a woman of 80 years or more with active COVID-19. This chain connects TRBV10-3 to TRBJ2-7, with 7 bases matching TRBD1. Material: peripheral blood. The CDR3: CAISESASGGNEQYF. CDR3 coding DNA: TGTGCCATCAGTGAGTCAGCGTCAGGGGGTAACGAGCAGTACTTC.